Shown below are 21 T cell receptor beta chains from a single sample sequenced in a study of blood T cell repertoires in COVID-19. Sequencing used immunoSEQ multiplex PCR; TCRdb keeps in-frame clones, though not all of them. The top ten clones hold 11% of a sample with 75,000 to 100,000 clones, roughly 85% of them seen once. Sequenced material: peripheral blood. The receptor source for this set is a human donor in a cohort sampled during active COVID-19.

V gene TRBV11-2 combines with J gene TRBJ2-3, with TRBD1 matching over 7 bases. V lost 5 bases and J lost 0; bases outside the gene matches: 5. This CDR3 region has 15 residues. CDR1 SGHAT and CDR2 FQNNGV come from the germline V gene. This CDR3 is CASSLYRGSTDTQYF. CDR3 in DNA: TGTGCCAGCAGCCTTTACAGGGGTAGCACAGATACGCAGTATTTT.

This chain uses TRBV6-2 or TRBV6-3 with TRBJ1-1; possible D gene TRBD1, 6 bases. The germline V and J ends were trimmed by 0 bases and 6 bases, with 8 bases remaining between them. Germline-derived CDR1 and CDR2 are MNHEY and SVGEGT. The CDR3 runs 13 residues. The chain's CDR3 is CASSYSNRAEAFF. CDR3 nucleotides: TGTGCCAGCAGTTACTCGAACAGGGCTGAAGCTTTCTTT.

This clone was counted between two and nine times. CDR3 in DNA: TGCGCCAGCAGCCAGCCCGGGACAGTCAAAGAGACCCAGTACTTC. It codes for CASSQPGTVKETQYF. V gene TRBV4-1 combines with J gene TRBJ2-5; 7 bases map to TRBD1. Germline V CDR1 and CDR2: MGHRA, YSYEKL. The CDR3 is 15 residues long. J was trimmed by 3 bases and V by 3 bases; bases with no gene match: 7.

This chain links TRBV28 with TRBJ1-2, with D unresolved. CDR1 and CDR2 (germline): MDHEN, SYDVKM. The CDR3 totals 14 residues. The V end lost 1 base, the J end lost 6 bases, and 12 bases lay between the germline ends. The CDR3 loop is CASSLFREENGYTF. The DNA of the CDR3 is TGTGCCAGCAGTTTATTCCGGGAAGAGAATGGCTACACCTTC.

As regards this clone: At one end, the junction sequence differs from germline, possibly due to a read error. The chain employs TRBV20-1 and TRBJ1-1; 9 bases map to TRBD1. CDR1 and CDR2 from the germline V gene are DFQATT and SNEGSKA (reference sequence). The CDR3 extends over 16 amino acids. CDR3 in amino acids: CSASGLEGQGNPEAFF. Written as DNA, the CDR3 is TGCAGTGCTAGTGGTCTTGAAGGACAGGGGAACCCTGAAGCTTTCTTT.

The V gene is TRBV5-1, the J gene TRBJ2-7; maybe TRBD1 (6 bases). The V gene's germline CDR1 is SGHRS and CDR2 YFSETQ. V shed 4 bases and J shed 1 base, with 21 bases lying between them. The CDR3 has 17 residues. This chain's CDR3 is CASSLTGNRAVSYEQYF. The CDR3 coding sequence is TGCGCCAGCAGCCTAACGGGAAACAGGGCTGTATCCTACGAGCAGTACTTC.

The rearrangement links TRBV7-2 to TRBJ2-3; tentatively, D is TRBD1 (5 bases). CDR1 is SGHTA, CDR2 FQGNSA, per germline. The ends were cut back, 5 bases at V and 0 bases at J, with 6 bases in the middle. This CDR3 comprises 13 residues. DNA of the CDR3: TGTGCCAGCAGCGGGGCAAGCACAGATACGCAGTATTTT. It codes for CASSGASTDTQYF.

In DNA, the CDR3 is TGTGCCAGCAGACCCGGGACTAGCGGGGGGAGCTCCTACAATGAGCAGTTCTTC. This codes for CASRPGTSGGSSYNEQFF. V usage is TRBV7-9 and J usage is TRBJ2-1; TRBD2 matches 15 bases. The CDR3 is 18 residues long. From germline, CDR1 is SEHNR and CDR2 FQNEAQ (reference sequence). After removal of 6 bases from V and 0 bases from J, the junction contained 6 bases not matched to a gene.

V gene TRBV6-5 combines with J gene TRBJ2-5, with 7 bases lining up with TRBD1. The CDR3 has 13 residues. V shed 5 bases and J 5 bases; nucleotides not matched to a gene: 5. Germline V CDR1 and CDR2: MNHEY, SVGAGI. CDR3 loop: CASSPGQAETQYF. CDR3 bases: TGTGCCAGCAGTCCTGGACAGGCGGAGACCCAGTACTTC.

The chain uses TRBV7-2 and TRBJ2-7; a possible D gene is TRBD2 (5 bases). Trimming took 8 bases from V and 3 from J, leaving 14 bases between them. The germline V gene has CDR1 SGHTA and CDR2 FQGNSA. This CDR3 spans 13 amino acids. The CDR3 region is CASQLGPDYEQYF. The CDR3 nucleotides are TGTGCCAGCCAACTAGGACCTGACTACGAGCAGTACTTC.

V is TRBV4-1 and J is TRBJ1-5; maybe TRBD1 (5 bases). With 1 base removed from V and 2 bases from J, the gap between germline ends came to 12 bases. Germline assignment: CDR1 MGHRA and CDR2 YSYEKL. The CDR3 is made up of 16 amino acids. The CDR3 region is CASSQGDGGGNQPQHF. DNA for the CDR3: TGCGCCAGCAGCCAAGGAGATGGGGGGGGCAATCAGCCCCAGCATTTT.

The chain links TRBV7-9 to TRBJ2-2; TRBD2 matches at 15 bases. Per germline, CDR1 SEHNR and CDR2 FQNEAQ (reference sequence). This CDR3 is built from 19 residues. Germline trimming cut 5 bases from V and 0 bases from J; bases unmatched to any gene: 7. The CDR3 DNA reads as TGTGCCAGCAGCGTAGGGACTAGCGGGAGGCACTCGAACACCGGGGAGCTGTTTTTT. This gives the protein CASSVGTSGRHSNTGELFF.

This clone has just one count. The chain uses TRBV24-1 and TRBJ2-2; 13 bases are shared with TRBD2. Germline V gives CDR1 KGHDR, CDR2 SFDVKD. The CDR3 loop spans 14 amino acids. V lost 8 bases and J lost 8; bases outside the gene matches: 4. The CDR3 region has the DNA TGTGCCACCAAAGGACTAGCGGGAGCTGGGGAGCTGTTTTTT. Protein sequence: CATKGLAGAGELFF.

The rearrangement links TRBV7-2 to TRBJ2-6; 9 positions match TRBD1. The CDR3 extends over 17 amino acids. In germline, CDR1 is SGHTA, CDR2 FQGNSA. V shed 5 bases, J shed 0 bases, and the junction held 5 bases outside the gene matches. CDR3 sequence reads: CASSLRDRVSGANVLTF. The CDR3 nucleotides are TGTGCCAGCAGCCTTCGGGACAGGGTCTCTGGGGCCAACGTCCTGACTTTC.

The CDR3 sequence: CASTWDNGNTIYF. CDR3 in DNA: TGCGCCAGCACCTGGGACAATGGAAACACCATATATTTT. The chain employs TRBV10-2 and TRBJ1-3; D is perhaps TRBD1 (6 bases). The ends were cut back, 7 bases at V and 3 bases at J, with 10 bases in the middle. CDR1 WSHSY and CDR2 SAAADI come from the germline V gene. The CDR3 has 13 residues.

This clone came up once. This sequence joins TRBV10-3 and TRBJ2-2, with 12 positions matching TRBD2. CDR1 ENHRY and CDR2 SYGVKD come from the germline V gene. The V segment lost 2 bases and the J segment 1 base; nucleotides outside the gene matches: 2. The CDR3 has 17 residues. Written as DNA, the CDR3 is TGTGCCATCAGTGAGACGGGACTAGCGGGGAACACCGGGGAGCTGTTTTTT. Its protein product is CAISETGLAGNTGELFF.

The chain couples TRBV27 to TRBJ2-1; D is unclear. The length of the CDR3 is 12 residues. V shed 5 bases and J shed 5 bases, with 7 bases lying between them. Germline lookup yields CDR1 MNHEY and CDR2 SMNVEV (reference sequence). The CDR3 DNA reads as TGTGCCAGCAGTCCCTCTCACAATGAGCAGTTCTTC. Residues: CASSPSHNEQFF.

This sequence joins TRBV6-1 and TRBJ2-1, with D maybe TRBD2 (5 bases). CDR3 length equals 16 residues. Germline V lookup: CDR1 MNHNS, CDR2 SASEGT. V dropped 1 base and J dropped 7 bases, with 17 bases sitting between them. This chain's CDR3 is CASSEVRTSAGNEQFF. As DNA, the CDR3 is TGTGCCAGCAGTGAAGTCCGGACTTCCGCTGGAAATGAGCAGTTCTTC.

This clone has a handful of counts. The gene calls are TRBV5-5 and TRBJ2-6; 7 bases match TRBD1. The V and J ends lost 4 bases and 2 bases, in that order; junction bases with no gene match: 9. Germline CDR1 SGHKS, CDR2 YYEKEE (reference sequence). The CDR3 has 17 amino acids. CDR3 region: CASSGSTGAAGANVLTF. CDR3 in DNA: TGTGCCAGCAGCGGATCAACAGGGGCAGCTGGGGCCAACGTCCTGACTTTC.

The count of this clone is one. The CDR3 DNA reads as TGTGCCAGTAGTCCGGACCCACTCAGACAGGCCACCAGGAGAAAACTGTTTTTT. This codes for CASSPDPLRQATRRKLFF. This chain joins TRBV19 and TRBJ1-4; D possibly corresponds to TRBD1 (6 bases). With 5 bases removed from V and 10 bases from J, the gap between germline ends came to 29 bases. The V gene's germline CDR1 is LNHDA and CDR2 SQIVND (reference sequence). The length of the CDR3 is 18 residues.

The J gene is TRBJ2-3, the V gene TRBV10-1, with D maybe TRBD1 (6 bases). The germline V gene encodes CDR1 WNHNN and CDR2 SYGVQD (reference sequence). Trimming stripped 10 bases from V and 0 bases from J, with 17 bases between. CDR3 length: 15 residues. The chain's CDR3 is CANTPDRRSTDTQYF. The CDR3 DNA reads TGCGCCAACACACCCGACAGGCGGAGCACAGATACGCAGTATTTT.